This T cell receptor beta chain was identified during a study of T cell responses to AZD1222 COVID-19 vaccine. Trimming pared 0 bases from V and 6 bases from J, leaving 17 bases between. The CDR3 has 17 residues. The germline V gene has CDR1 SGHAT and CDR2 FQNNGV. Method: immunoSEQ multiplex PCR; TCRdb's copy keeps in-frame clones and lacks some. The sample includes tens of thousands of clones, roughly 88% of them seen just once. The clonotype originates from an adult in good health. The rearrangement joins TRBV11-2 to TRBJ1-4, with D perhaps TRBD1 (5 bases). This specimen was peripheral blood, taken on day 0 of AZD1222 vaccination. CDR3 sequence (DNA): TGTGCCAGCAGCTTAGATCCGGTGCTAGCGGGACATGAAAAACTGTTTTTT. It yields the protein CASSLDPVLAGHEKLFF.